This T cell receptor beta chain originates from a study of cytomegalovirus exposure and HLA in healthy donors. Study-wide results and caveats: Through in vitro validation, three CMV-associated chains were shown to be specific for CMV antigens.

Trimming cost V 3 bases and J 2 bases; bases outside gene matches: 4. The length of the CDR3 is 15 residues. Germline V gene lookup returns CDR1 MDHEN and CDR2 SYDVKM. Regarding this clone: Antigen specificity is unknown.

Researchers ran the PCR with 60 Vbeta and 13 Jbeta primers. Here immunoSEQ multiplex PCR was the method, and the copy in TCRdb shows in-frame clones only, minus some. The sample lists 120,000 or so clones, 80% seen once, with 0.24% in the top ten. The sample consisted of PBMCs. This chain links TRBV28 with TRBJ2-7; TRBD2 matches 10 bases. The receptor was isolated from a man between 45 and 60 years old in good health and CMV-seronegative. CDR3 region: CASSLTSGLTYEQYF. For the CDR3, the DNA is TGTGCCAGCAGTTTGACTAGCGGGTTAACCTACGAGCAGTACTTC.